The source of this TCR beta chain is a study of blood T cell repertoires in COVID-19. Study at large: The origin of the acute and convalescent COVID-19 samples was the United States, Italy and Spain.

TCRdb's table, derived via immunoSEQ multiplex PCR, lists solely in-frame clones and lacks some. This table has fewer than 150,000 clones, around 87% appearing once. The sequenced sample consisted of peripheral blood. The receptor was derived from a woman aged 45-59 years who had recovered from COVID-19.

For the CDR3, the DNA is TGTGCCACCAGCAGAAGGACAGGGGGGACTGAAGCTTTCTTT. It codes for CATSRRTGGTEAFF. The chain links TRBV15 to TRBJ1-1; 10 bases agree with TRBD1. Germline V lookup: CDR1 LNHNV, CDR2 YYDKDF (reference sequence). With 2 bases clipped from V and 5 bases from J, the junction kept 2 bases outside the gene matches. CDR3 length equals 14 residues.